This T cell receptor beta chain was identified during a study of regulatory T cells in long-lasting Graves disease. Construction of TCR beta libraries relied on iRepertoire HTBI primers and on Arm-PCR targeting CDR3 regions. TCRdb reanalysed the multiplex PCR reads using MiXCR and keeps one entry per CDR3 protein. The sample lists hundreds of thousands of distinct CDR3 sequences, approximately 16% occurring once. Time point denoted: newly diagnosed GD, antithyroid drugs for less than 3 months. PBMCs provided the RNA from which the TCR library was made. This clonotype appeared many times. The CDR3 contains 13 residues. V was trimmed by 7 bases and J by 6 bases, leaving 15 bases between them. Germline V CDR1 and CDR2: MNHNS, SASEGT. The sample was also linked to a second study, of T cells in Graves' hyperthyroidism and ophthalmopathy. Turning to that study: Ophthalmopathy could be told apart from stable hyperthyroidism with a 13 V-J model.

The origin of this receptor is a woman aged 35 to 59 with Graves disease. J is TRBJ1-2 and V is TRBV6-1, with D hard to call. The sample in question was peripheral blood mononuclear cells (PBMCs), obtained at new diagnosis, from a patient treated with antithyroid drugs. The CDR3 DNA is TGTGCCAGCATCGGACCGCGGGGAGATGGCTACACCTTC. Translation: CASIGPRGDGYTF.